This T cell receptor (beta chain) was recorded in a study of cytomegalovirus exposure and HLA in healthy donors listed by TCRdb under 2017. About the study as a whole: An earlier analysis of approximately 640 of the donors reported approximately 270 Gb of sequence data and around 120 million unique TCR beta sequences from roughly 180 million T cells. An early release covering roughly 640 HLA-typed donors comprised roughly 300 gigabases of sequencing data and approximately 85 million unique TCR sequences. The genetic ancestry cluster associated with self-reported Caucasian donors included 65% to 90% of the approximately 410 genotyped donors. The aim of the study was to test whether cataloging public T cell receptors could identify signatures of past pathogen exposure. Using immunosequencing, the study profiled T cell repertoires from around 680 subjects and related those repertoires to cytomegalovirus serostatus. In addition to the first cohort of 666 subjects, a separate validation cohort of 120 different subjects was used. High-throughput TCR immunosequencing, statistical association of individual TCRs with disease status, and machine learning were combined to predict cytomegalovirus infection status. To study patterns of TCR occurrence, a later analysis re-analyzed previously published TCR beta repertoires from around 700 donors and added high-resolution HLA genotyping. Rather than drawing on any new phenotypic data, the later analysis identified candidate immune exposures from TCR beta sequences and the way those sequences occurred across donors. An earlier analysis of several hundred of the donors applied high-throughput TCR beta sequencing to assess whether each TCR beta V gene segment acted as functional or pseudogenic. Donor age, sex, ethnicity and CMV serostatus were compiled alongside the repertoire data. Genome-wide SNP genotypes for about three fifths of the roughly 670 donors were used in a later genetic analysis, which treated that subset as a discovery cohort. All discovery cohort repertoires had been generated on a single sequencing platform. Both class I and class II loci were covered by HLA typing, at four-digit resolution. Typing coverage differed by locus: A, B, C, DRB1 and DQB1 were typed in about 620-630 donors, DQA1 in 522, DPA1 in 606, and DPB1 in approximately 450. Four to six DR-DQ haplotypes were handled as single units for association and clustering, since linkage in the cohort was strong. Among several hundred genotyped donors of the cohort, an average of approximately 220,000 unique TCR beta nucleotide sequences was sequenced per donor, of which roughly 18% were non-productive. General conclusions and limits of the study: Correlated functional status among segregating V segments might be attributable to linkage disequilibrium, but an unknown experimental factor could not be ruled out. A later analysis found that TCR association rates varied across HLA loci, with DRB1 alleles showing the most associated TCRs and HLA-C alleles the fewest. Cytomegalovirus status was reported to be diagnosed by the classifier with high specificity and sensitivity in both the original and validation cohorts. According to a later analysis, parvovirus B19, influenza, CMV and Epstein-Barr virus appeared linked to several top co-occurrence clusters. The only immune exposure information available for the cohort was CMV serostatus. A total of fewer than 200 TCR beta chains were listed by the study as associated with cytomegalovirus. Because counts were too low, fewer than 20 rarely observed V segments, including chromosome 9 orphons, were excluded from the earlier analysis of 587 of the donors. A further reported finding was that TCR beta sequences accurately predicted the HLA-A and HLA-B alleles for most subjects in the first cohort. Roughly uniform sequencing depth across donors was assumed in presence/absence analyses, although this assumption may not hold. In vitro tests confirmed that three of the cytomegalovirus-associated TCR beta chains recognize cytomegalovirus antigens. When HLA alleles, especially DR and DQ, strongly co-occurred, attributing TCR associations to individual alleles was difficult. A later analysis found that most CMV-associated TCR beta chains appeared HLA-restricted, with HLA associations seemingly driven largely by CMV exposure. Most TCR sequences were seen in very few donors, while some public TCRs were found in many individuals. Because HLA typing was unavailable for some donors at each locus, only the typed subset was used in association tests. A later analysis found that HLA-associated TCR beta chains were more clonally expanded and had lower generation probabilities than equally common non-associated chains. V-gene and J-gene trimming of TCR beta chains was associated with a missense DCLRE1C variant in a later genetic analysis, and the association was replicated in an independent cohort. This cohort had only TCR beta chains sequenced, and the lack of alpha or paired-chain data limited which features could be detected. At a false discovery rate of 0.05, a later analysis linked some 17,000 TCR beta sequences to specific HLA alleles. In a later genetic analysis, fewer N-insertions in productive TCRs were reported among donors in an Asian-associated ancestry cluster than the approximately 670-donor mean. Because the 87-base-pair reads could not distinguish some IMGT-functional V segments, including TRBV6-2 and TRBV6-3, those segments were excluded. A cluster of highly shared sequence variants was judged likely to represent a technical artifact of the sequencing pipeline. According to the authors, the approach could potentially be generalized to other disease states and immunological phenotypes. In an earlier analysis of roughly 500 of the donors, most TCR beta V segments appeared in productive rearrangements about 87% or about 30% of the time, broadly matching IMGT annotations.

Remarks on this clone: The antigen it binds to is not known. The sample holds no much larger clone one base away, and base qualities are not on file.

The V end loses 8 bases and the J end loses 4 bases, and a stretch of 12 bases separates them. The germline V gene specifies SNHLY as CDR1 and FYNNEI as CDR2. The CDR3, cysteine through phenylalanine, is 12 amino acids long. The entry retains the CDR3 DNA only, 36 bases that are in frame from base 1. The cohort comprised 670 or so healthy bone marrow donors. All cohort members were sampled while nominally healthy, although unrecorded immune exposures were likely present. The donor was CMV seropositive and was included in the group of around 300 seropositive cohort members. A peripheral blood sample was collected from each donor, and TCR beta sequencing was performed on peripheral blood mononuclear cells. Genomic DNA extraction from the blood cell samples was performed with the Qiagen DNeasy Blood Extraction Kit. The library was produced with the immunoSEQ multiplex PCR assay. For the multiplex PCR, a mixture combining 60 forward primers for TCR Vbeta segments and 13 reverse primers for TCR Jbeta segments was used. The CDR3 region of rearranged TCR beta genes was amplified from genomic DNA with a multiplex PCR assay. The amplified TCR beta libraries were sequenced on the Illumina HiSeq System as 87-base-pair reads. As for the authors' bioinformatics: A later analysis counted tens of millions of unique TCR beta chains across the 550 to 800 repertoires, and roughly 10 million of these chains were shared by at least two donors. To remove PCR and sequencing errors, raw reads were error-corrected and collapsed into unique sequences using a nearest-neighbor algorithm that merged closely related sequences. Alignment of CDR3 sequences to IMGT reference sequences was used to assign V, D and J gene segments. For a sequence to be retained, a match of at least six nucleotides was required to both a V gene segment and a J gene segment. A rearrangement was called productive if the CDR3 had no stop codons and remained in frame with V and J, and every other rearrangement was called non-productive. Following IMGT convention, CDR3 was defined as the stretch from the second conserved V-encoded cysteine up to the conserved J-encoded phenylalanine. The earlier analysis of 500 to 600 of the donors excluded sequences that lacked an unambiguous match to a single V gene segment. In an earlier analysis of several hundred of the donors, V segments were called functional above 56.7% productive rearrangements and were called segregating when the between-donor standard deviation exceeded 5%. A statistical classification framework was developed to diagnose cytomegalovirus status using the catalog of TCR beta chain sequences. In a later analysis, V and J genes were assigned by comparing TCR nucleotide sequences against IMGT/GENE-DB human TR gene sequences. A later analysis assigned CDR3 sequences and most-parsimonious VDJ recombination scenarios with the TCRdist pipeline. In a later analysis, each TCR beta chain was defined by its CDR3 amino acid sequence together with its V-gene family, and reads lacking a unique V-gene family were excluded. A later analysis removed several hundred highly shared, low-generation-probability nucleotide sequences to deal with suspected cross-contamination and a sequencing artifact. In a later analysis, a clonal expansion index for each public chain was calculated from normalized within-repertoire ranks of inferred template counts. In a later analysis, generation probabilities were computed using a VDJ recombination model fitted to out-of-frame rearrangements, and the results were checked against IGoR. A later analysis scored TCR-TCR, TCR-HLA and TCR-CMV co-occurrence with hypergeometric tests, applying a repertoire-size bias correction to TCR pairs. False discovery rates were estimated in a later analysis by permuting HLA or CMV assignments 20 times. A later analysis grouped co-occurring TCRs with DBSCAN, adding TCRdist sequence similarity when clustering within HLA-allele-positive subsets. Repertoires with fewer than 30,000 or more than 120,000 public chains were left out of co-occurrence clustering, as were five repertoires with anomalous nucleotide sharing. In TCRdb, the immuneACCESS table is reduced to in-frame sequences with V and J assigned. These tables do not hold every clone; where another copy was compared, an unresolved V gene accounts for under half, and the others remain unexplained. That table furnishes V, J and clone size, whereas the DNA furnished D and trimming. This sample gives around 120,000 clones in total; 80% of them show up just once. 7.5% to 10% of the sample is taken by the ten largest.

Specimen: PBMCs. This TCR derives from a female donor in good health and CMV-seropositive. In this chain, TRBV2 is recombined with TRBJ2-7; the D segment could be TRBD2, given 5 matching bases. The CDR3 in this case is CASSGLSYEQYF. The DNA sequence is given as TGTGCCAGCTCTGGACTTTCATACGAGCAGTACTTC.